This T cell receptor (beta chain) comes out of a study of OX40 agonist ivuxolimab in advanced cancers. Assay used: immunoSEQ multiplex PCR; TCRdb lists only in-frame clones, some missing. The top ten clones hold under 8% of a sample with tens of thousands of clones, roughly 92% of them seen once. This specimen was CD4+ or CD8+ T cells sorted from blood, taken in a trial of the OX40 agonist ivuxolimab. This clonotype was obtained from an adult with an advanced solid tumor such as melanoma, head and neck, liver or kidney cancer.

CDR3 region: CASSLSSLAMAYEQYF. The CDR3 region has the DNA TGTGCCAGCAGTTTATCATCCCTAGCTATGGCCTACGAGCAGTACTTC. The chain joins TRBV27 to TRBJ2-7; TRBD2 might be the D (5 bases). Per the germline V gene, CDR1 is MNHEY and CDR2 is SMNVEV (reference sequence). With 0 bases removed from V and 2 bases from J, the gap between germline ends came to 14 bases. CDR3 length: 16 residues.